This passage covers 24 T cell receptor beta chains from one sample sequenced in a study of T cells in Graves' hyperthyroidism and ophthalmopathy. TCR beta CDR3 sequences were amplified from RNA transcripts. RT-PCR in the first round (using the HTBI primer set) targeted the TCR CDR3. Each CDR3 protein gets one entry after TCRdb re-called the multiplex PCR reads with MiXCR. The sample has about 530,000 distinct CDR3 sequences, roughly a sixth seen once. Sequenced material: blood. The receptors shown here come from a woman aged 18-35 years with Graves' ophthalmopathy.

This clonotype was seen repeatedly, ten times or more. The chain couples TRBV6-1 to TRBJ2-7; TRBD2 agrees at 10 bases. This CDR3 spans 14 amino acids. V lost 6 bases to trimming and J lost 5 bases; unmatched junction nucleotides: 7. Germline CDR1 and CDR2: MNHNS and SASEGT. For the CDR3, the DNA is TGTGCCAGCAGCCCTAGCGGGAGTCCCCACGAGCAGTACTTC. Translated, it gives CASSPSGSPHEQYF.

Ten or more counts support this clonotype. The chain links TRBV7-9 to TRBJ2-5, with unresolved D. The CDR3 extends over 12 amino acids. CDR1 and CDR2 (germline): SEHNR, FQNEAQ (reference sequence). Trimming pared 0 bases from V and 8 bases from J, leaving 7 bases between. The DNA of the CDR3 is TGTGCCAGCAGCTTAGCTCGAGGAACCCAGTACTTC. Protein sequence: CASSLARGTQYF.

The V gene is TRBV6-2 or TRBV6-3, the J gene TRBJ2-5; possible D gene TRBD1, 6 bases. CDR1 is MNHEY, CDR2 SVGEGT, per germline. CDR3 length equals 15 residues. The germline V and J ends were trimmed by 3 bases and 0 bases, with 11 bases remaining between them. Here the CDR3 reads CASSYGGRHQETQYF. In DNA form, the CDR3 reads TGTGCCAGCAGTTATGGGGGCCGACACCAAGAGACCCAGTACTTC.

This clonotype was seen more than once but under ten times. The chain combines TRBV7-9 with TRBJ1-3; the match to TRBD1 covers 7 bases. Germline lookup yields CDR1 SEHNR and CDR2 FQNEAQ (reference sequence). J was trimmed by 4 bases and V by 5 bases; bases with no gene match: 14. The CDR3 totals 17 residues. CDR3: CASSGKAGGRGGNTIYF. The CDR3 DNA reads TGTGCCAGCAGCGGGAAAGCAGGGGGAAGGGGCGGAAACACCATATATTTT. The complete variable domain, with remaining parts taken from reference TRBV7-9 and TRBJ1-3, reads DTGVSQNPRHKITKRGQNVTFRCDPISEHNRLYWYRQTLGQGPEFLTYFQNEAQLEKSRLLSDRFSAERPKGSFSTLEIQRTEQGDSAMYLCASSGKAGGRGGNTIYFGEGSWLTVV.

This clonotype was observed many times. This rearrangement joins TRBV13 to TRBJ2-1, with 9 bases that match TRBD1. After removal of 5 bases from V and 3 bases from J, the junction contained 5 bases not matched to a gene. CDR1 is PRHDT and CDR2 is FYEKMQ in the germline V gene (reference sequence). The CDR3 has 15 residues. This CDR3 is CASSPDRGGYNEQFF. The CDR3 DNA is TGTGCCAGCAGCCCCGACAGGGGGGGCTACAATGAGCAGTTCTTC.

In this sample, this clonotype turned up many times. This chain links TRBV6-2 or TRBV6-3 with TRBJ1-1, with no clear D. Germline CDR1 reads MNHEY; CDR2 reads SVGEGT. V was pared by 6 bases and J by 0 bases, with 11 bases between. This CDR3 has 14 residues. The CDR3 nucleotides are TGTGCCAGCAGCTCGGGCAGTATGAACACTGAAGCTTTCTTT. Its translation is CASSSGSMNTEAFF.

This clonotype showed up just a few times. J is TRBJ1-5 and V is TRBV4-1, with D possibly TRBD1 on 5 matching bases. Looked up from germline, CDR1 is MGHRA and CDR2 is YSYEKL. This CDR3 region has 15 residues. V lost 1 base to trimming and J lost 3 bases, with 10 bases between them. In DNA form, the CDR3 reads TGCGCCAGCAGCCAAGGGGAGGGGTCCAATCAGCCCCAGCATTTT. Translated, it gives CASSQGEGSNQPQHF.

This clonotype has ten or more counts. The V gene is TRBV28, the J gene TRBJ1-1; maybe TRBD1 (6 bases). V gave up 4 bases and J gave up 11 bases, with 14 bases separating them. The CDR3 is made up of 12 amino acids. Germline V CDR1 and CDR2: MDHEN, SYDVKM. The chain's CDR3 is CASSSGQLLAFF. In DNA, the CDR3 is TGTGCCAGCAGTTCTGGACAGCTGCTGGCTTTCTTT.

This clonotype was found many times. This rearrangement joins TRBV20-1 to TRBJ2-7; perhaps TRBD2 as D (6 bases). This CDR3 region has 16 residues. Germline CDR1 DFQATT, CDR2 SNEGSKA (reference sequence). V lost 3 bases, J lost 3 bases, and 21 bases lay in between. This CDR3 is CSASPPGGIRDYEQYF. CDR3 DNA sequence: TGCAGTGCTAGCCCCCCTGGCGGGATAAGGGACTACGAGCAGTACTTC.

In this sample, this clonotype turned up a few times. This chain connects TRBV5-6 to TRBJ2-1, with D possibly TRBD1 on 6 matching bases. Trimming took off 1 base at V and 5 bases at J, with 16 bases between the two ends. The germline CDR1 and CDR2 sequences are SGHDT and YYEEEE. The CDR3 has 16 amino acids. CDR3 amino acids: CASSLPTNYRDNEQFF. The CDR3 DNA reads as TGTGCCAGCAGCTTGCCTACTAATTACAGGGACAATGAGCAGTTCTTC.

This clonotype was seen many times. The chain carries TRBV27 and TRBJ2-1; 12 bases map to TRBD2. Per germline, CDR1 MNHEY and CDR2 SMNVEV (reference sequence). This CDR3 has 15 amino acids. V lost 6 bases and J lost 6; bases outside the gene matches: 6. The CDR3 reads CASSETSGGSNEQFF. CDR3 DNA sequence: TGTGCCAGCAGCGAAACTAGCGGGGGGTCCAATGAGCAGTTCTTC.

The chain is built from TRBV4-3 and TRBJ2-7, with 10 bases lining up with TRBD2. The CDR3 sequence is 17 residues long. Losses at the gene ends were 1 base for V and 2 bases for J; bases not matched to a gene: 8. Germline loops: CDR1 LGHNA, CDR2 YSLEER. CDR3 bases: TGCGCCAGCAGCCAAGCAGTAGGACTAGCGGAAGCCTACGAGCAGTACTTC. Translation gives CASSQAVGLAEAYEQYF.

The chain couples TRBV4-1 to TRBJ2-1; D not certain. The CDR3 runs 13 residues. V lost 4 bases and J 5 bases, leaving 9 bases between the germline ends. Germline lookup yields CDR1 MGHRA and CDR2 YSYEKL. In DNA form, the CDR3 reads TGCGCCAGCAGCCCCCCACTGGACAATGAGCAGTTCTTC. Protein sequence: CASSPPLDNEQFF.

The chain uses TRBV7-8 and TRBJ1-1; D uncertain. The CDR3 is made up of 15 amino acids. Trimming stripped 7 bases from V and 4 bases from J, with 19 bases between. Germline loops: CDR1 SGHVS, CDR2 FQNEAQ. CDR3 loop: CASTVYPVGPTEAFF. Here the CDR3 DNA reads TGTGCCAGCACCGTATACCCCGTGGGCCCCACTGAAGCTTTCTTT.

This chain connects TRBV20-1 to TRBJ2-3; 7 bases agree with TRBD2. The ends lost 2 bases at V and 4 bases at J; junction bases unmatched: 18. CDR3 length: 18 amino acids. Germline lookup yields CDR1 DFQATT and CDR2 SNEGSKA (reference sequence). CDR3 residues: CSARLKWGGTGTPDTQYF. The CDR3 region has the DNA TGCAGTGCTAGACTCAAGTGGGGGGGTACGGGAACGCCAGATACGCAGTATTTT.

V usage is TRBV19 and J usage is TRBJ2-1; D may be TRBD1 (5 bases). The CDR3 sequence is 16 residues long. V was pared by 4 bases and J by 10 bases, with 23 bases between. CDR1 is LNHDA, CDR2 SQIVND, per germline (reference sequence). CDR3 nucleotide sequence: TGTGCCAGTAGTACCCGCGACAGCAACCCCGTTATAGAGCAGTTCTTC. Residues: CASSTRDSNPVIEQFF. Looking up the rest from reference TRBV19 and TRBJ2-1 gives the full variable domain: DGGITQSPKYLFRKEGQNVTLSCEQNLNHDAMYWYRQDPGQGLRLIYYSQIVNDFQKGDIAEGYSVSREKKESFPLTVTSAQKNPTAFYLCASSTRDSNPVIEQFFGPGTRLTVL.

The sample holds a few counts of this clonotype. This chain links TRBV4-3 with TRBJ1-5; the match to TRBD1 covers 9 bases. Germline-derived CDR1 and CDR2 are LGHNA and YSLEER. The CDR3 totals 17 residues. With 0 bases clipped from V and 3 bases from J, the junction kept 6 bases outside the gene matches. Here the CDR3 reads CASSQDSTGGFNQPQHF. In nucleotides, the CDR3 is TGCGCCAGCAGCCAAGATTCTACAGGGGGCTTCAATCAGCCCCAGCATTTT.

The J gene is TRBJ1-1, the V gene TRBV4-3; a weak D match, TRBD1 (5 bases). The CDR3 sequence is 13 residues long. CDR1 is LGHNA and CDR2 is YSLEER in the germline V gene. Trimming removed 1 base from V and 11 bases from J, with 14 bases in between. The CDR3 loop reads CASSQGTPGEAFF. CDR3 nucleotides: TGCGCCAGCAGCCAAGGGACACCGGGAGAGGCTTTCTTT.

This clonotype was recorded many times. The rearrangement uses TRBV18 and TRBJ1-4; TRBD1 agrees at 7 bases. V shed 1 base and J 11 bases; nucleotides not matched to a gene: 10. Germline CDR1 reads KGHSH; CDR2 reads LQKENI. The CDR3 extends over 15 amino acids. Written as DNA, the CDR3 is TGTGCCAGCTCACCACGAATGGACAGGTCCATGAAACTGTTTTTT. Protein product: CASSPRMDRSMKLFF.

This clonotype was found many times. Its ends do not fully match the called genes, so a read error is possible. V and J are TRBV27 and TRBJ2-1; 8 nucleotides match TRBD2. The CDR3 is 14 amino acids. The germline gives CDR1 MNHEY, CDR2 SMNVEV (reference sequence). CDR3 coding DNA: TGTGCCAGCAGCCGGGAGGGCTCCCACAATGAGCAGTTCTTC. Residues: CASSREGSHNEQFF.

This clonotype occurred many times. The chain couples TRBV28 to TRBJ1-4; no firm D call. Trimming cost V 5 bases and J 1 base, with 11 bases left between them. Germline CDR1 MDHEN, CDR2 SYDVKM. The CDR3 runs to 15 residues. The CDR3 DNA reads TGTGCCAGCAGTAGTATCGGAAAAACTAATGAAAAACTGTTTTTT. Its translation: CASSSIGKTNEKLFF.

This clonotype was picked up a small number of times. The CDR3, as DNA: TGTGCCAGCCTCGAGGGGACGCGCAACTATGGCTACACCTTC. Translated, it gives CASLEGTRNYGYTF. The rearrangement joins TRBV28 to TRBJ1-2; perhaps TRBD1 as D (5 bases). Trimming stripped 8 bases from V and 2 bases from J, with 15 bases between. The CDR3 contains 14 residues. Germline assignment: CDR1 MDHEN and CDR2 SYDVKM.

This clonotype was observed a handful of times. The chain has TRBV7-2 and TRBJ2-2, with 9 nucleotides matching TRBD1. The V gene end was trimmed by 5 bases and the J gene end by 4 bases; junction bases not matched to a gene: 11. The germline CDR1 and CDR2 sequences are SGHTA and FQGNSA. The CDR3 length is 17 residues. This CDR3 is CASSPEWDRVGTGELFF. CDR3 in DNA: TGTGCCAGCAGCCCCGAATGGGACAGGGTTGGCACCGGGGAGCTGTTTTTT. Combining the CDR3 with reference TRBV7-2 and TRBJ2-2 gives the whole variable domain GAGVSQSPSNKVTEKGKDVELRCDPISGHTALYWYRQSLGQGLEFLIYFQGNSAPDKSGLPSDRFSAERTGGSVSTLTIQRTQQEDSAVYLCASSPEWDRVGTGELFFGEGSRLTVL.

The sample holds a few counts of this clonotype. For the CDR3, the DNA is TGTGCCAGCAGCATCAACTACAGGAAAAGCCTTGAAGCTTTCTTT. Translation: CASSINYRKSLEAFF. The rearrangement links TRBV7-9 to TRBJ1-1; D is possibly TRBD1 (5 bases). This CDR3 contains 15 residues. V was clipped by 5 bases and J by 7 bases, with 20 bases between them. The germline gives CDR1 SEHNR, CDR2 FQNEAQ (reference sequence).